These 25 T cell receptor beta chains were sequenced from one sample in a study of identifying expanded T cells in peripheral blood (dated by TCRdb to about 2019). Libraries were prepared through the immunoSEQ multiplex PCR assay. TCRdb provides this immuneACCESS table in a form limited to in-frame rearrangements. Some clones are lacking; in checked studies, under half of them reflect an unresolved V gene, and why the rest are absent is not known. This sample is represented by over 80,000 clones; approximately 83% of them were singletons. The top ten clonotypes cover 5.6% of the sample. Source material: blood. The receptor source for this set is a person aged 18 to 70 in good health.

This clone was observed once. The chain links TRBV28 to TRBJ2-2; 8 positions agree with TRBD1. Germline V lookup: CDR1 MDHEN, CDR2 SYDVKM. After removal of 6 bases from V and 0 bases from J, the junction contained 6 bases not matched to a gene. The CDR3 has 16 amino acids. The chain's CDR3 is CASSPTGAPNTGELFF. DNA of the CDR3: TGTGCCAGCAGCCCGACAGGGGCCCCGAACACCGGGGAGCTGTTTTTT.

The rearrangement uses TRBV19 and TRBJ1-4, with unresolved D. In germline, CDR1 is LNHDA, CDR2 SQIVND (reference sequence). CDR3 length: 13 residues. Trimming removed 3 bases at V and 8 bases at J, with 10 bases between. CDR3 sequence reads: CASSMLGREKLFF. CDR3 in DNA: TGTGCCAGTAGTATGCTTGGACGCGAAAAACTGTTTTTT.

This chain connects TRBV5-1 to TRBJ2-2; D gene ambiguous. This CDR3 comprises 15 residues. V was pared by 3 bases and J by 7 bases, with 16 bases between. CDR1 is SGHRS, CDR2 YFSETQ, per germline. CDR3 region: CASSSGLGGGGELFF. The CDR3 DNA sequence: TGCGCCAGCAGCTCCGGTTTGGGTGGCGGCGGGGAGCTGTTTTTT.

The V call is TRBV27, the J call TRBJ2-1; D not certain. With 2 bases removed from V and 0 bases from J, the gap between germline ends came to 11 bases. The CDR3 is 16 amino acids. CDR1 and CDR2 from the germline V gene are MNHEY and SMNVEV (reference sequence). CDR3 loop: CASSLKGFSSYNEQFF. In nucleotides, the CDR3 is TGTGCCAGCAGTTTAAAAGGGTTTAGCTCCTACAATGAGCAGTTCTTC.

V is TRBV20-1 and J is TRBJ1-2, with D unresolved. Trimming took off 0 bases at V and 1 base at J, with 0 bases between the two ends. The CDR3 has 11 amino acids. Germline V gene data show CDR1 as DFQATT and CDR2 as SNEGSKA (reference sequence). In nucleotides, the CDR3 is TGCAGTGCTAGAGATAACTATGGCTACACCTTC. Translated, it gives CSARDNYGYTF.

The rearrangement uses TRBV11-3 and TRBJ1-4; possibly TRBD1 for D (5 bases). CDR3 size: 15 residues. V lost 1 base to trimming and J lost 2 bases, with 8 bases between them. Germline lookup yields CDR1 SGHNT and CDR2 YENEEA. This CDR3 reads CASSLAGTTNEKLFF. CDR3 sequence (DNA): TGTGCCAGCAGCTTAGCGGGGACCACTAATGAAAAACTGTTTTTT. The full variable domain, its missing parts supplied by reference TRBV11-3 and TRBJ1-4, is EAGVVQSPRYKIIEKKQPVAFWCNPISGHNTLYWYLQNLGQGPELLIRYENEEAVDDSQLPKDRFSAERLKGVDSTLKIQPAELGDSAVYLCASSLAGTTNEKLFFGSGTQLSVL.

This chain links TRBV18 with TRBJ2-2; 11 nucleotides line up with TRBD1. Germline CDR1 reads KGHSH; CDR2 reads LQKENI. Trimming removed 1 base from V and 6 bases from J; junction bases left unmatched: 1. This CDR3 has 15 residues. CDR3 amino acids: CASSPRTGGPGELFF. In DNA, the CDR3 is TGTGCCAGCTCACCACGGACAGGGGGCCCCGGGGAGCTGTTTTTT.

The chain joins TRBV19 to TRBJ2-1; TRBD2 matches at 7 bases. Trimming at V came to 4 bases and at J to 9 bases, leaving 6 bases not matched to a gene. CDR3 length: 13 residues. From germline, CDR1 is LNHDA and CDR2 SQIVND (reference sequence). In DNA, the CDR3 is TGTGCCAGTAGTACACACCCGGGGGGTGAGCAGTTCTTC. Translating it yields CASSTHPGGEQFF.

The sample holds one count of this clone. The rearrangement joins TRBV7-2 to TRBJ2-7; possibly TRBD2 for D (6 bases). Trimming pared 1 base from V and 2 bases from J, leaving 12 bases between. CDR3 length equals 15 residues. CDR1 and CDR2 (germline): SGHTA, FQGNSA. CDR3 residues: CASSLVGGLPYEQYF. DNA of the CDR3: TGTGCCAGCAGCTTAGTGGGGGGTCTACCCTACGAGCAGTACTTC.

The rearrangement joins TRBV19 to TRBJ2-5, with TRBD1 matching 9 bases. V was pared by 3 bases and J by 2 bases, with 7 bases of the junction left unmatched. This CDR3 contains 16 residues. CDR1 is LNHDA, CDR2 SQIVND, per germline (reference sequence). The CDR3 loop is CASSIGTGLYQETQYF. The CDR3 DNA is TGTGCCAGTAGTATTGGGACAGGGTTGTATCAAGAGACCCAGTACTTC.

This chain joins TRBV6-5 and TRBJ1-6, with no clear D. CDR3 length: 13 residues. Trimming left V 6 bases short and J 6 bases short, with 9 bases between. Germline V lookup: CDR1 MNHEY, CDR2 SVGAGI. Here the CDR3 reads CASSIVRNSPLHF. The CDR3 DNA is TGTGCCAGCAGCATAGTCCGTAATTCACCCCTCCACTTT.

The J gene is TRBJ2-7, the V gene TRBV7-9, with D uncertain. Trimming pared 5 bases from V and 2 bases from J, leaving 4 bases between. Per germline, CDR1 SEHNR and CDR2 FQNEAQ (reference sequence). The CDR3 consists of 11 residues. CDR3 sequence (DNA): TGTGCCAGCAGCCTGACCTACGAGCAGTACTTC. Translating gives CASSLTYEQYF.

This sequence joins TRBV6-6 and TRBJ2-7, with TRBD2 matching 7 bases. The CDR3 has 13 amino acids. V shed 7 bases, J shed 7 bases, and the junction held 10 bases outside the gene matches. Per the germline V gene, CDR1 is MNHNY and CDR2 is SVGAGI (reference sequence). The CDR3 region is CASTQLLAGEQYF. In DNA, the CDR3 is TGTGCCAGCACCCAGCTCTTAGCGGGTGAGCAGTACTTC.

For this clone: The sample carries other DNA sequences with the same CDR3. The V call is TRBV18, the J call TRBJ1-3, with D hard to call. CDR3 length: 13 amino acids. Germline V gene data show CDR1 as KGHSH and CDR2 as LQKENI. V was clipped by 6 bases and J by 0 bases, with 6 bases between them. The CDR3 loop is CASSPGSGNTIYF. The CDR3 DNA sequence: TGTGCCAGCTCCCCGGGCTCTGGAAACACCATATATTTT. Looking up the rest from reference TRBV18 and TRBJ1-3 gives the full variable domain: NAGVMQNPRHLVRRRGQEARLRCSPMKGHSHVYWYRQLPEEGLKFMVYLQKENIIDESGMPKERFSAEFPKEGPSILRIQQVVRGDSAAYFCASSPGSGNTIYFGEGSWLTVV.

The chain joins TRBV30 to TRBJ1-4; unclear D gene. This CDR3 region has 18 residues. Per the germline V gene, CDR1 is GTSNPN and CDR2 is SVGIG (reference sequence). V lost 0 bases and J lost 0, with 17 bases in between. CDR3: CAWSVGWREEATNEKLFF. The CDR3 DNA reads as TGTGCCTGGAGTGTAGGGTGGAGGGAGGAGGCAACTAATGAAAAACTGTTTTTT.

The chain couples TRBV5-6 to TRBJ1-2, with D possibly being TRBD1 (6 bases). Trimming took 3 bases from V and 6 from J, leaving 18 bases between them. This CDR3 region has 15 residues. Germline V gene lookup returns CDR1 SGHDT and CDR2 YYEEEE. CDR3 sequence (DNA): TGTGCCAGCAGCTGGGGGGCGAGGGCGCCGAATGGCTACACCTTC. It encodes CASSWGARAPNGYTF.

This chain links TRBV11-2 with TRBJ1-3; D gene uncertain. The CDR3 totals 13 residues. Trimming shortened V by 0 bases and J by 6 bases, and 6 bases separated the two germline ends. CDR1 and CDR2 (germline): SGHAT, FQNNGV. The CDR3 reads CASSLDGVNTIYF. CDR3 nucleotides: TGTGCCAGCAGCTTAGACGGGGTAAACACCATATATTTT.

In its sample, this clone was seen a few times. The J gene is TRBJ1-1, the V gene TRBV9; D is perhaps TRBD1 (5 bases). Germline V gene sequence: CDR1 SGDLS, CDR2 YYNGEE. There are 16 residues in the CDR3. V lost 4 bases to trimming and J lost 0 bases, with 16 bases between them. This CDR3 is CASSPGGGRVNTEAFF. The CDR3 nucleotides read TGTGCCAGCAGCCCCGGAGGTGGCAGGGTGAACACTGAAGCTTTCTTT. Drawing the rest from reference TRBV9 and TRBJ1-1, the complete variable domain is DSGVTQTPKHLITATGQRVTLRCSPRSGDLSVYWYQQSLDQGLQFLIQYYNGEERAKGNILERFSAQQFPDLHSELNLSSLELGDSALYFCASSPGGGRVNTEAFFGQGTRLTVV.

The chain employs TRBV29-1 and TRBJ1-6; D possibly corresponds to TRBD1 (5 bases). Trimming cost V 7 bases and J 8 bases, with 12 bases left between them. Germline loops: CDR1 SQVTM, CDR2 ANQGSEA. This CDR3 contains 12 residues. CDR3 protein: CSGGEVDSPLHF. DNA of the CDR3: TGCAGCGGAGGGGAAGTTGATTCACCCCTCCACTTT.

This chain links TRBV6-6 with TRBJ1-1; D not resolved. The CDR3 is 16 residues long. V lost 2 bases and J 1 base, leaving 14 bases between the germline ends. Germline CDR1 is MNHNY and CDR2 is SVGAGI (reference sequence). The CDR3 loop is CASSYGFRGKNTEAFF. Written as DNA, the CDR3 is TGTGCCAGCAGTTACGGGTTCAGAGGCAAGAACACTGAAGCTTTCTTT.

This clone was seen only a few times. This chain connects TRBV7-9 to TRBJ2-7; 9 bases fit TRBD1. The CDR3 totals 16 residues. Trimming removed 3 bases from V and 6 bases from J; junction bases left unmatched: 12. Germline CDR1 reads SEHNR; CDR2 reads FQNEAQ (reference sequence). Here the CDR3 reads CASSFPGGTGPGEQYF. DNA of the CDR3: TGTGCCAGCAGCTTCCCCGGTGGGACAGGGCCTGGCGAGCAGTACTTC.

The chain joins TRBV7-9 to TRBJ2-1; D remains ambiguous. The CDR3 extends over 12 amino acids. From germline, CDR1 is SEHNR and CDR2 FQNEAQ (reference sequence). Trimming stripped 4 bases from V and 7 bases from J, with 8 bases between. CDR3 in DNA: TGTGCCAGCAGCTATGACTGGAATGAGCAGTTCTTC. Its translation: CASSYDWNEQFF.

This clone was recorded once. V and J are TRBV4-3 and TRBJ1-4; D call uncertain. This CDR3 contains 16 residues. Germline assignment: CDR1 LGHNA and CDR2 YSLEER. V was shortened by 3 bases and J by 4 bases, with 15 bases between the two germline ends. Here the CDR3 DNA reads TGCGCCAGCAGCCATCGGGCGACACGAGTTAATGAAAAACTGTTTTTT. It specifies CASSHRATRVNEKLFF.

The J gene is TRBJ1-5, the V gene TRBV7-2; TRBD1 agrees at 8 bases. J lost 3 bases, V lost 1 base, and 5 bases had no gene match. Germline values: CDR1 SGHTA, CDR2 FQGNSA. The CDR3 totals 16 residues. As DNA, the CDR3 is TGTGCCAGCAGCTTAGGCACGACAGGGGCCAATCAGCCCCAGCATTTT. Residues: CASSLGTTGANQPQHF. The complete variable domain, with remaining parts taken from reference TRBV7-2 and TRBJ1-5, reads GAGVSQSPSNKVTEKGKDVELRCDPISGHTALYWYRQSLGQGLEFLIYFQGNSAPDKSGLPSDRFSAERTGGSVSTLTIQRTQQEDSAVYLCASSLGTTGANQPQHFGDGTRLSIL.

This chain connects TRBV30 to TRBJ1-3, with a possible D match to TRBD1 (5 bases). This CDR3 comprises 13 residues. Germline-derived CDR1 and CDR2 are GTSNPN and SVGIG (reference sequence). Trimming removed 2 bases at V and 4 bases at J, with 9 bases between. CDR3 sequence: CAWSWGMGNTIYF. CDR3 sequence (DNA): TGTGCCTGGAGTTGGGGGATGGGAAACACCATATATTTT.